This passage covers 5 T cell receptor beta chains from one sample sequenced in a study of blood T cell repertoires in COVID-19 (dated by TCRdb to between 2020 and 2021). Library prep was done by the immunoSEQ multiplex PCR assay. Imported from immuneACCESS, the table was reduced by TCRdb to in-frame sequences with V and J called. These copies leave out some clones; in studies compared against another copy, an unresolved V gene accounts for under half, and the cause of the remainder is not known. The sample has approximately 230,000 clones on record, around 82% of them singletons. The ten largest account for roughly 5.7% of the sample. Sequencing was done on a sample of peripheral blood. These receptor sequences come from an elderly man with acute or convalescent COVID-19.

The V gene is TRBV24-1, the J gene TRBJ1-6; 12 nucleotides line up with TRBD1. With V trimmed by 4 bases and J by 7 bases, 7 bases remained unmatched. CDR1 KGHDR and CDR2 SFDVKD come from the germline V gene. The CDR3 loop spans 17 amino acids. The CDR3: CATSEPGTGGANSPLHF. CDR3 in DNA: TGTGCCACCAGTGAGCCCGGGACAGGGGGCGCGAATTCACCCCTCCACTTT.

The chain employs TRBV29-1 and TRBJ2-3, with 9 nucleotides matching TRBD2. The CDR3 runs to 15 residues. J was trimmed by 2 bases and V by 6 bases; bases with no gene match: 9. Germline CDR1 is SQVTM and CDR2 is ANQGSEA. The CDR3 sequence: CSVSIAGVDTDTQYF. CDR3 nucleotide sequence: TGCAGCGTCTCAATAGCGGGGGTCGACACAGATACGCAGTATTTT.

V gene TRBV13 combines with J gene TRBJ1-1; D call uncertain. Germline CDR1 is PRHDT and CDR2 is FYEKMQ (reference sequence). With 3 bases removed from V and 0 bases from J, the gap between germline ends came to 11 bases. The CDR3 is 15 residues long. This CDR3 reads CASSLPYTVNTEAFF. CDR3 nucleotide sequence: TGTGCCAGCAGCTTGCCCTATACAGTGAACACTGAAGCTTTCTTT.

V and J are TRBV19 and TRBJ2-1, with 11 bases fitting TRBD2. V shed 5 bases, J shed 2 bases, and the junction held 5 bases outside the gene matches. Germline CDR1 reads LNHDA; CDR2 reads SQIVND (reference sequence). The CDR3 is 16 residues long. The CDR3 here is CASSVGTSGTYNEQFF. The CDR3, as DNA: TGTGCCAGTAGTGTCGGGACTAGCGGAACCTACAATGAGCAGTTCTTC.

The chain employs TRBV6-5 and TRBJ2-5; the D is unclear. This CDR3 region has 13 residues. Looked up from germline, CDR1 is MNHEY and CDR2 is SVGAGI. V shed 2 bases and J shed 7 bases, with 11 bases lying between them. CDR3 loop: CASSYDLRRTQYF. The CDR3 bases are TGTGCCAGCAGTTACGATCTGAGGAGGACCCAGTACTTC.